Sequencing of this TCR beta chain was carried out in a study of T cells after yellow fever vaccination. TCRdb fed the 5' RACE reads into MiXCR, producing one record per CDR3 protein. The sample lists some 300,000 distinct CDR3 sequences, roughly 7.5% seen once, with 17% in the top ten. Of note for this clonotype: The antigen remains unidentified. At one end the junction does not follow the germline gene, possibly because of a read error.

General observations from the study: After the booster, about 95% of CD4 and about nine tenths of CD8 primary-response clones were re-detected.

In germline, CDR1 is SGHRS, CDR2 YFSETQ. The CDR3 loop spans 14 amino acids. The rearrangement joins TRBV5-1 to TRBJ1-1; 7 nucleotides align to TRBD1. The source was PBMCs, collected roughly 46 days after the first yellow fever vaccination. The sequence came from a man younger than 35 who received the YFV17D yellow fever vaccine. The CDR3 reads CANSSADRQPEAFF. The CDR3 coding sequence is TGCGCCAACAGCTCGGCGGACAGGCAGCCTGAAGCTTTCTTT.